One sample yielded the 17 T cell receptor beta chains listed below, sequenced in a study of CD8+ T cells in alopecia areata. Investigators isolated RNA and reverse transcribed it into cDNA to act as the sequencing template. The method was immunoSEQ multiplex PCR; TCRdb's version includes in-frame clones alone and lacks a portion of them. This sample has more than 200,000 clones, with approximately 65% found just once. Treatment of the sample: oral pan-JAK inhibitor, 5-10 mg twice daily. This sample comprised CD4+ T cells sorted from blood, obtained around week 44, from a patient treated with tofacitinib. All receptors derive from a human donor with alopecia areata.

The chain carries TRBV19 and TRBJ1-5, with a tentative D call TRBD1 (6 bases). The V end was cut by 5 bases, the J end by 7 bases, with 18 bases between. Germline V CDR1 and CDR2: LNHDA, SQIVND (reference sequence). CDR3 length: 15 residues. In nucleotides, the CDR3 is TGTGCCAGTAGTCAACAGGGAGTCTCACGCCAGCCCCAGCATTTT. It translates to CASSQQGVSRQPQHF. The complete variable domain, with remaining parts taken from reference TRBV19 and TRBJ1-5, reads DGGITQSPKYLFRKEGQNVTLSCEQNLNHDAMYWYRQDPGQGLRLIYYSQIVNDFQKGDIAEGYSVSREKKESFPLTVTSAQKNPTAFYLCASSQQGVSRQPQHFGDGTRLSIL.

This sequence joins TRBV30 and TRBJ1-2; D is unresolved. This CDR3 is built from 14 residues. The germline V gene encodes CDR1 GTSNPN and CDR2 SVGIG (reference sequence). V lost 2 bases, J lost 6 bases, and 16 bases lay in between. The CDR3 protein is CAWSLQAARNGYTF. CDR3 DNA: TGTGCCTGGAGTCTCCAGGCCGCCCGTAATGGCTACACCTTC.

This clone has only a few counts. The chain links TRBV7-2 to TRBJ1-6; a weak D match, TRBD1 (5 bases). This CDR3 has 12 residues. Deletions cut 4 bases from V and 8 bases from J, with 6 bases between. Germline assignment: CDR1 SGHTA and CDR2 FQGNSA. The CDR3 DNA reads TGTGCCAGCAGCTCCAGGGATTCACCCCTCCACTTT. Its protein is CASSSRDSPLHF.

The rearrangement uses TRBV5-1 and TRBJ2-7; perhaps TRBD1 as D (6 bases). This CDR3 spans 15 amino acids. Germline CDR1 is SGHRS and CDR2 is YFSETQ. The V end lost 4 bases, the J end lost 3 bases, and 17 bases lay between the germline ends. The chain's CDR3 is CASSLPLQGDYEQYF. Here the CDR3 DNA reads TGCGCCAGCAGCCTCCCACTACAGGGTGACTACGAGCAGTACTTC.

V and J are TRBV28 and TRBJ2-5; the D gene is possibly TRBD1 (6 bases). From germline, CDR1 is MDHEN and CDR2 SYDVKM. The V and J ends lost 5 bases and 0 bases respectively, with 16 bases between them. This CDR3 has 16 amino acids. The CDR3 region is CASSLTGFNNQETQYF. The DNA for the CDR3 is TGTGCCAGCAGTCTAACAGGGTTCAATAACCAAGAGACCCAGTACTTC.

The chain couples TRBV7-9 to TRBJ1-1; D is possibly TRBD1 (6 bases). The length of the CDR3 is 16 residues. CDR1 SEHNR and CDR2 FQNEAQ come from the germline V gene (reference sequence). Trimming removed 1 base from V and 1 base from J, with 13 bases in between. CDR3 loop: CASSLEGQTRNTEAFF. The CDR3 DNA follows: TGTGCCAGCAGCTTAGAGGGACAAACAAGGAACACTGAAGCTTTCTTT.

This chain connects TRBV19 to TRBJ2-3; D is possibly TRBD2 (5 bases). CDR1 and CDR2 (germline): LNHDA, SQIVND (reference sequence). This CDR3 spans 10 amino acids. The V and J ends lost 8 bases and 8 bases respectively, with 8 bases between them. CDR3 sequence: CASGSGTQYF. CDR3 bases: TGTGCCAGTGGAAGCGGTACGCAGTATTTT.

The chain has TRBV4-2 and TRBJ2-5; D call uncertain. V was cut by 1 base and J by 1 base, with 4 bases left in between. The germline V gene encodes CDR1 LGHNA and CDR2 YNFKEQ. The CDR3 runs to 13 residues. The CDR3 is CASSQVLQETQYF. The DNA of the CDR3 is TGTGCCAGCAGCCAAGTCCTCCAAGAGACCCAGTACTTC.

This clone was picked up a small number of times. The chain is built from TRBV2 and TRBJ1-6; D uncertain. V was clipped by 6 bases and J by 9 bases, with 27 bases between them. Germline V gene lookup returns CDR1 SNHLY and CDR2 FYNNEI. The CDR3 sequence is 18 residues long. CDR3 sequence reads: CASSFNLDVRTAGSPLHF. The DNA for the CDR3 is TGTGCCAGCAGCTTTAACTTGGACGTAAGGACGGCGGGTTCACCCCTCCACTTT.

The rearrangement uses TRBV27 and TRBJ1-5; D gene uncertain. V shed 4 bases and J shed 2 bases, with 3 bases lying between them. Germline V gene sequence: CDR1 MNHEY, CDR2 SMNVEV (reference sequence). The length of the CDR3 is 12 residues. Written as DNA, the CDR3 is TGTGCCAGCAGTTCAGGCAATCAGCCCCAGCATTTT. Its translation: CASSSGNQPQHF.

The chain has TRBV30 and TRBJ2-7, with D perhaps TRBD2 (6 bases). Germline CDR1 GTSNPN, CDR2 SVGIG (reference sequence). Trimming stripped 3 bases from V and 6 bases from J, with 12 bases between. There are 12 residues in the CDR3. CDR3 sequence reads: CAWRWGDGEQYF. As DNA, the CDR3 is TGTGCCTGGAGATGGGGGGACGGCGAGCAGTACTTC.

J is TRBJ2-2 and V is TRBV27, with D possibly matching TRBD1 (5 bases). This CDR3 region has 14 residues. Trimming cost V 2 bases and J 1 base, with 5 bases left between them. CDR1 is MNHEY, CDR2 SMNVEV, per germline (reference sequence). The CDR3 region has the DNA TGTGCCAGCAGTTTAGGACAGAACACCGGGGAGCTGTTTTTT. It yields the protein CASSLGQNTGELFF.

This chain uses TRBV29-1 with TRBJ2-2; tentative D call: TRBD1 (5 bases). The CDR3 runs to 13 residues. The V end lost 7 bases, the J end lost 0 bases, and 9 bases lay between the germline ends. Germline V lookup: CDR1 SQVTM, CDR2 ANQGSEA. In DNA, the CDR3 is TGCAGCGGACAGCCATCGAACACCGGGGAGCTGTTTTTT. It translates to CSGQPSNTGELFF.

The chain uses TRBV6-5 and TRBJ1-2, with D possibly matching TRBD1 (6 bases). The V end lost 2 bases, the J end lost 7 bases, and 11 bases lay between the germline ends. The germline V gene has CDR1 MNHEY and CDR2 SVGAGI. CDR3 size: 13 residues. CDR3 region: CASSYGGAAGYTF. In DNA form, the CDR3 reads TGTGCCAGCAGTTACGGGGGGGCGGCTGGCTACACCTTC.

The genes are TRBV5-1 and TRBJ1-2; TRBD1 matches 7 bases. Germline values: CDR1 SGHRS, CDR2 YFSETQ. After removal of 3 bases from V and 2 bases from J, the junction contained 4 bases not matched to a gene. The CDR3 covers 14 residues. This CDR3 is CASSSGQANYGYTF. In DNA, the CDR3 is TGCGCCAGCAGCTCCGGACAGGCCAACTATGGCTACACCTTC.

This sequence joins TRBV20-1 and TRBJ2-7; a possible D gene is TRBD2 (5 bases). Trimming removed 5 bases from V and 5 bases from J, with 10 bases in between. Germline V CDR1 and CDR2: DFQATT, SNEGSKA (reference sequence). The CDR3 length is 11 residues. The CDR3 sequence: CSADREDEQYF. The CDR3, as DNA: TGCAGTGCTGACCGGGAAGACGAGCAGTACTTC.

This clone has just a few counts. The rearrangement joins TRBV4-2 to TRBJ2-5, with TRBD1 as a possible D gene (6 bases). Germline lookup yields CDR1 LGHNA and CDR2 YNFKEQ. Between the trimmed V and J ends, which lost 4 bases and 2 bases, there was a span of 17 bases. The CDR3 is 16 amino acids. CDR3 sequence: CASSPEGGSGQETQYF. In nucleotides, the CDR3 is TGTGCCAGCAGCCCGGAAGGGGGATCGGGACAAGAGACCCAGTACTTC.